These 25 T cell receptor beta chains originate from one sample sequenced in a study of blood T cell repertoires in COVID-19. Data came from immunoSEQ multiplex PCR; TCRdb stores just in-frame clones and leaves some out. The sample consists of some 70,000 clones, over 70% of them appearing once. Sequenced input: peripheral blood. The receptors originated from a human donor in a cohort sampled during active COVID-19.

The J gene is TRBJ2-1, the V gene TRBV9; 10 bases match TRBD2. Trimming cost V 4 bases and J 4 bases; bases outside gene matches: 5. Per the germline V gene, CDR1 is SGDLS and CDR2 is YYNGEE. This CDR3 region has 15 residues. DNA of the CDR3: TGTGCCAGCAGCCCGCGGACTAGCGGATACAATGAGCAGTTCTTC. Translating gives CASSPRTSGYNEQFF.

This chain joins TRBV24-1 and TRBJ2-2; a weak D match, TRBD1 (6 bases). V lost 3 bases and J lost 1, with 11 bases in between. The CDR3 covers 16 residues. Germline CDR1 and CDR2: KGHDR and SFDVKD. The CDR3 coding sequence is TGTGCCACCAGTGATCCCGGGACAAAGAACACCGGGGAGCTGTTTTTT. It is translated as CATSDPGTKNTGELFF.

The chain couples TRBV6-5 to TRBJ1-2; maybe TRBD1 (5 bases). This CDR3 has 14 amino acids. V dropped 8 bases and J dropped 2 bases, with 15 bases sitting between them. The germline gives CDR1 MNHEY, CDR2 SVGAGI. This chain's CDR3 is CASADPGRNYGYTF. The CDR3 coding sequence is TGTGCCAGCGCCGACCCAGGGCGGAACTATGGCTACACCTTC.

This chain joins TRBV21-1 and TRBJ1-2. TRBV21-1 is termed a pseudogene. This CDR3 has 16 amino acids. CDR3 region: CASSKESSGTNYGYTF. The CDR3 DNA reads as TGTGCCAGCAGCAAAGAGAGTTCGGGAACTAACTATGGCTACACCTTC.

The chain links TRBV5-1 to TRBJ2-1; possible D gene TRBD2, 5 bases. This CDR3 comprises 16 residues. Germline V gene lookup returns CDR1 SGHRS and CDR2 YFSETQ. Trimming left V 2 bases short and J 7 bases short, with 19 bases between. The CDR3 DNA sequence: TGCGCCAGCAGCTTTCAGCCCAGCGGAACGAGTAATGAGCAGTTCTTC. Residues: CASSFQPSGTSNEQFF.

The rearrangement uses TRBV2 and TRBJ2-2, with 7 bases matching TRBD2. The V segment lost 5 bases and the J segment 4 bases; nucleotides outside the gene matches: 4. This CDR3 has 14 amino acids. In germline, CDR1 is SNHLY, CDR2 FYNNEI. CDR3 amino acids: CASSSGTTTGELFF. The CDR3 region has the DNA TGTGCCAGCAGTTCCGGGACTACCACCGGGGAGCTGTTTTTT. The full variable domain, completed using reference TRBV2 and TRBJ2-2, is EPEVTQTPSHQVTQMGQEVILRCVPISNHLYFYWYRQILGQKVEFLVSFYNNEISEKSEIFDDQFSVERPDGSNFTLKIRSTKLEDSAMYFCASSSGTTTGELFFGEGSRLTVL.

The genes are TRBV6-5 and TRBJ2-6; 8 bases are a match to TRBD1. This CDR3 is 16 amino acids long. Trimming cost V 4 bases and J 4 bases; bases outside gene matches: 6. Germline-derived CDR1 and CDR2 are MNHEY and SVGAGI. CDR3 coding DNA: TGTGCCAGCAGTTCCACAGGGGGTGGAGGGGCCAACGTCCTGACTTTC. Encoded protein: CASSSTGGGGANVLTF.

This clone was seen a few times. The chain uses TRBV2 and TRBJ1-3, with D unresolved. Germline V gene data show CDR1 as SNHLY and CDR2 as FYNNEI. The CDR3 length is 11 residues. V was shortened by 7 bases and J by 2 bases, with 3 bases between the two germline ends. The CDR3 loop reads CASTAGNTIYF. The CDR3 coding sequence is TGTGCCAGCACAGCTGGAAACACCATATATTTT.

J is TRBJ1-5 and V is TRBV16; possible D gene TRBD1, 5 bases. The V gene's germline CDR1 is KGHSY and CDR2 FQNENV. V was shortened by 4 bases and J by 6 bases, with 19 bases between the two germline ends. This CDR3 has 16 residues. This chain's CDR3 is CASSPVLEGSGQPQHF. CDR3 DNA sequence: TGTGCCAGCAGCCCAGTCTTGGAGGGGTCGGGTCAGCCCCAGCATTTT.

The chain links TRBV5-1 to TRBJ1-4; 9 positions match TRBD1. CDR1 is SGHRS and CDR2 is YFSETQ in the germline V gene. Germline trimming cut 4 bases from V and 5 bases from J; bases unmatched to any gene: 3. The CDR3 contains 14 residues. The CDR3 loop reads CASSGQGYNEKLFF. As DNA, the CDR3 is TGCGCCAGCAGCGGACAGGGGTACAATGAAAAACTGTTTTTT.

CDR3 in amino acids: CASSPQAHEQYF. The CDR3 DNA follows: TGTGCCAGCAGCCCGCAGGCCCACGAGCAGTACTTC. This chain links TRBV14 with TRBJ2-7, with D unclear. CDR1 is SGHDN, CDR2 FVKESK, per germline. Trimming removed 4 bases from V and 5 bases from J, with 9 bases in between. CDR3 length: 12 amino acids.

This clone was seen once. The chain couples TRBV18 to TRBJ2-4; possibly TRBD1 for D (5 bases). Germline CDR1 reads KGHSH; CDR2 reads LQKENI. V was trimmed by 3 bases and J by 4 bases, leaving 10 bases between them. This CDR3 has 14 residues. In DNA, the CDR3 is TGTGCCAGCTCACCTAGACAGCCGAAAAACATTCAGTACTTC. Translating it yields CASSPRQPKNIQYF.

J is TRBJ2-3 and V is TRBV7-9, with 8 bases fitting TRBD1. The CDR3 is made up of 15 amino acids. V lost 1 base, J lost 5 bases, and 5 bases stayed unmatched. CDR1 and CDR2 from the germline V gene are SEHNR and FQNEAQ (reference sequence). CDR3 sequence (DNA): TGTGCCAGCAGCTTAGTTGCAGGGGGCAAAGATACGCAGTATTTT. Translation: CASSLVAGGKDTQYF.

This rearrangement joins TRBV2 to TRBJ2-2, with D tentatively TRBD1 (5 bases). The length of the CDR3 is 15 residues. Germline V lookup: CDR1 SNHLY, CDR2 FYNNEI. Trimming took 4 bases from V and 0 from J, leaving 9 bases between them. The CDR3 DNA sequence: TGTGCCAGCAGTGGTAGGGGCGCGAACACCGGGGAGCTGTTTTTT. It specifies CASSGRGANTGELFF.

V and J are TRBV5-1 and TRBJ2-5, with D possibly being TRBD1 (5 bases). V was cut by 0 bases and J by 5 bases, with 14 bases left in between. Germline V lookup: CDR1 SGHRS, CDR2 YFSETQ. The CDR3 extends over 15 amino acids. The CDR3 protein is CASSLAAGNRETQYF. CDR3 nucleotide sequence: TGCGCCAGCAGCTTGGCGGCAGGGAATAGGGAGACCCAGTACTTC.

CDR3 in DNA: TGTGCCAGCTCACCCCCCCCGGGACAGTTGTACGAGCAGTACTTC. It codes for CASSPPPGQLYEQYF. The chain is built from TRBV21-1 and TRBJ2-7; the DNA was not compared with TRBD1, the D call given in the table. TRBV21-1 is recorded as a pseudogene. CDR3 length: 15 amino acids.

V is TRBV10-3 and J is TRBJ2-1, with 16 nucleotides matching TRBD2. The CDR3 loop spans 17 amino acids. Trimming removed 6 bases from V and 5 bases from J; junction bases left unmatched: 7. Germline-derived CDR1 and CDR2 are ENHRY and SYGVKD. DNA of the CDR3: TGTGCCATCAGCCACGGGACTAGCGGGAGGGGAAACAATGAGCAGTTCTTC. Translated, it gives CAISHGTSGRGNNEQFF.

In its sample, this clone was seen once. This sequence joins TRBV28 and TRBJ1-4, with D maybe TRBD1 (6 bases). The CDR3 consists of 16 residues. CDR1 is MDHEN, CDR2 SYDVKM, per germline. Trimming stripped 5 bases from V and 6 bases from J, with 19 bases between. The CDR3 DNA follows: TGTGCCAGCAGTCCCCCCCCCGGGACACTTTATGAAAAACTGTTTTTT. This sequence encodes CASSPPPGTLYEKLFF. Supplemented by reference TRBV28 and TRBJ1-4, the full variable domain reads DVKVTQSSRYLVKRTGEKVFLECVQDMDHENMFWYRQDPGLGLRLIYFSYDVKMKEKGDIPEGYSVSREKKERFSLILESASTNQTSMYLCASSPPPGTLYEKLFFGSGTQLSVL.

The CDR3 DNA is TGTGCCAGCAGCTTAGGACATCACCTCTCTGGAAACACCATATATTTT. This translates into CASSLGHHLSGNTIYF. The rearrangement joins TRBV11-2 to TRBJ1-3; D gene uncertain. There are 16 residues in the CDR3. CDR1 and CDR2 from the germline V gene are SGHAT and FQNNGV. Trimming took 1 base from V and 0 from J, leaving 10 bases between them.

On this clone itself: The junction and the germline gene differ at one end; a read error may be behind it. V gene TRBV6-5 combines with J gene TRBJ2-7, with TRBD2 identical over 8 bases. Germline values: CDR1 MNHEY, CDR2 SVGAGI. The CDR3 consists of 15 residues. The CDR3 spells CASSLGGLASHEQYF. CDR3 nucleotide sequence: TGTGCCAGCAGTTTAGGCGGACTAGCCTCCCACGAGCAGTACTTC.

As DNA, the CDR3 is TGCGCCAGCTCTCTGGGACAGGAACACTATGGCTACACCTTC. It translates to CASSLGQEHYGYTF. V usage is TRBV5-1 and J usage is TRBJ1-2, with 8 nucleotides matching TRBD1. There are 14 residues in the CDR3. Germline-derived CDR1 and CDR2 are SGHRS and YFSETQ. Trimming cost V 7 bases and J 3 bases; bases outside gene matches: 8.

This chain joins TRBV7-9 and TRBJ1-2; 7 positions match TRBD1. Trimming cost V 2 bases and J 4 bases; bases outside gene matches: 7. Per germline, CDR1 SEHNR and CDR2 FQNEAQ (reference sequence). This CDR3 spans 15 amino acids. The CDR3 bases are TGTGCCAGCAGCTTATACAGGGGATACCCCTATGGCTACACCTTC. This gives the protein CASSLYRGYPYGYTF.

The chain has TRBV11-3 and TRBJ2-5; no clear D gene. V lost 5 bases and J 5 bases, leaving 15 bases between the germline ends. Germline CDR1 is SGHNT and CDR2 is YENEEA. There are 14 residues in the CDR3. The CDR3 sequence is CASSSSRVSETQYF. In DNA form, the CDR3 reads TGTGCCAGCAGCAGCAGCCGGGTATCGGAGACCCAGTACTTC. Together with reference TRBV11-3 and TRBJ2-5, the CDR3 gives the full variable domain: EAGVVQSPRYKIIEKKQPVAFWCNPISGHNTLYWYLQNLGQGPELLIRYENEEAVDDSQLPKDRFSAERLKGVDSTLKIQPAELGDSAVYLCASSSSRVSETQYFGPGTRLLVL.

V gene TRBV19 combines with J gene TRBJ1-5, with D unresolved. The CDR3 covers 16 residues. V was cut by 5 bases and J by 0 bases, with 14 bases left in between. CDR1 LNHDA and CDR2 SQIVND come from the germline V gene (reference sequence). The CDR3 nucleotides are TGTGCCAGTAGTCTCTCCAGCGTCTATAGCAATCAGCCCCAGCATTTT. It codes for CASSLSSVYSNQPQHF.

The CDR3 loop is CASSTQGFQFF. CDR3 in DNA: TGTGCCAGCAGCACACAGGGATTTCAGTTCTTC. The chain carries TRBV7-9 and TRBJ2-1, with D perhaps matching TRBD1 (6 bases). The V and J ends lost 5 bases and 13 bases respectively, with 12 bases between them. Germline V gives CDR1 SEHNR, CDR2 FQNEAQ (reference sequence). The CDR3 is 11 residues long.